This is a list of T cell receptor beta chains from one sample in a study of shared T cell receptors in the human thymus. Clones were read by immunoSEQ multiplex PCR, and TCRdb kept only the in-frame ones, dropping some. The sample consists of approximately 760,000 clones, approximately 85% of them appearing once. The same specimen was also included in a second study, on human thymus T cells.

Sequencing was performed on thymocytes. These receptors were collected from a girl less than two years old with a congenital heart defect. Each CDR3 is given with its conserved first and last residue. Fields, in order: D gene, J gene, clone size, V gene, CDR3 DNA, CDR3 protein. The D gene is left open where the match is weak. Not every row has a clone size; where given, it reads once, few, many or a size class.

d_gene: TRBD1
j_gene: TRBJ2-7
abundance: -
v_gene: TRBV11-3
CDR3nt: TGTGCCAGCAGCTTAGGGGGACAGGGAGGCCACGAGCAGTACTTC
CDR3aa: CASSLGGQGGHEQYF

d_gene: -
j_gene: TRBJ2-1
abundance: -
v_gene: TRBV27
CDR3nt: TGTGCCAGCAGTTCTCGGGACACCATCTACAATGAGCAGTTCTTC
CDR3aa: CASSSRDTIYNEQFF

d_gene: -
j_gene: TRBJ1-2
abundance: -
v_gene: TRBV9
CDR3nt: TGTGCCAGCAGCGTAAACAATTACAGGGCTCCCGGGGGCTACACCTTC
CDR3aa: CASSVNNYRAPGGYTF

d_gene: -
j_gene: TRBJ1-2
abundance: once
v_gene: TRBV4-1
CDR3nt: TGCGCCAGCAGCAAAGATCCCCTGACAGGCCCTACTAACTATGGCTACACCTTC
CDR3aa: CASSKDPLTGPTNYGYTF

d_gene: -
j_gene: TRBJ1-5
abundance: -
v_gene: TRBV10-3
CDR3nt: TGTGCCATCAGTCGACATACAAATCAGCCCCAGCATTTT
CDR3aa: CAISRHTNQPQHF

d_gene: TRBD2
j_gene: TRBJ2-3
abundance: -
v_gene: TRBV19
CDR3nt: TGTGCCAGTAGTACCTCGGTTTTGGGGCTAGCGGGGGGCTGCTCCACAGATACGCAGTATTTT
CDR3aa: CASSTSVLGLAGGCSTDTQYF

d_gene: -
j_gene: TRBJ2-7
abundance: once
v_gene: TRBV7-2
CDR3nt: TGTGCCAGCACCAATAGGGGGGGGCGGGAAAAAAAGTACTTC
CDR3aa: CASTNRGGREKKYF

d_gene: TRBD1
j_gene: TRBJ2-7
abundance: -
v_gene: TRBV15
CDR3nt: TGTGCCACCAGCAGATGGACAGGTTACGAGCAGTACTTC
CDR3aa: CATSRWTGYEQYF

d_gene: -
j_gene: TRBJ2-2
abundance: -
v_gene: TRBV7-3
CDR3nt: TGTGCCAGCAGCTTAACTAAGGAGTGGGAGCTGTTTTTT
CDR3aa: CASSLTKEWELFF

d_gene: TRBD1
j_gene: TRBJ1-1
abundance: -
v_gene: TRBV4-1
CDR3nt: TGCGCCAGCAGCCAGGACAAACAGGGGGCTCGGACTGAGGCTTTCTTT
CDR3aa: CASSQDKQGARTEAFF

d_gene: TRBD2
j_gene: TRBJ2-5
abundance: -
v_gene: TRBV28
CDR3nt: TGTGCCAGCAGTCACCCACCGCGGGGGTATCAAGAGACCCAGTACTTC
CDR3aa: CASSHPPRGYQETQYF

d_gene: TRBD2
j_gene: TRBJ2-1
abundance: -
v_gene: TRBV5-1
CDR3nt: TGCGCCAGCAGTCCCGTAGCGGGGGGGGGTGAGCAGTTCTTC
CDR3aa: CASSPVAGGGEQFF

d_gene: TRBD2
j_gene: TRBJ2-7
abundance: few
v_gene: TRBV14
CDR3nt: TGTGCCAGCAGCCAAGATTGGCGCGGGGGGGCGTACGAGCAGTACTTC
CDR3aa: CASSQDWRGGAYEQYF

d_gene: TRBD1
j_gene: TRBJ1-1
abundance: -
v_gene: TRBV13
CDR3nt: TGTGCCAGCAGCTCTCCGGGACAGGGTCCCTTTCTCCCGATCTTTGAAGCTTTCTTT
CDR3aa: CASSSPGQGPFLPIFEAFF

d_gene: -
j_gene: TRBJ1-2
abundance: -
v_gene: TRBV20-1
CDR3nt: TGCAGTGCTGGGGCCTATGGCTACACCTTC
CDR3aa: CSAGAYGYTF

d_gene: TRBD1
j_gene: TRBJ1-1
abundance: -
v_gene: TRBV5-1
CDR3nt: TGCGCCAGCACCACCACAGGGGGTAAAACTGAAGCTTTCTTT
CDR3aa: CASTTTGGKTEAFF

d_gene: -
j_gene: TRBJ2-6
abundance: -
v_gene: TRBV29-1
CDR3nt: TGCAGCGTTGAAAAGGGGGGGGGCCTGACTGGGGCCAACGTCCTGACTTTC
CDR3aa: CSVEKGGGLTGANVLTF

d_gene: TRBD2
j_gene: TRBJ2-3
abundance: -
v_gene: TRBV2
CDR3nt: TGTGCCAACCCTAAATTAGCGGGGGAGGCAGATACGCAGTATTTT
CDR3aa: CANPKLAGEADTQYF

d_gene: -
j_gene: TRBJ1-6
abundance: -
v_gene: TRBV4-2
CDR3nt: TGTGCCAGCAGATTCGTGGGGAGGGAATCCAGGTCACCCCTCCACTTT
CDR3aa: CASRFVGRESRSPLHF

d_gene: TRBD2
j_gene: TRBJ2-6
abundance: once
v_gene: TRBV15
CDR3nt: TGTGCCACCAGCAGGGACCTATTCTCTAAAGGGAGGGCTGGGGCCAACGTCCTGACTTTC
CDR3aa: CATSRDLFSKGRAGANVLTF

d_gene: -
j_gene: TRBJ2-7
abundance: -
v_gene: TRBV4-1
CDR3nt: TGCGCCAGCAGCCAAGACGGGAATTCCTACGAGCAGTACTTC
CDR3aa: CASSQDGNSYEQYF

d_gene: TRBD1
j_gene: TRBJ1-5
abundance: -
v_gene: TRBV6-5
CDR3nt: TGTGCCAGCAGTTACTCGTCCCAGGGGGACCAGCCCCAGCATTTT
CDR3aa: CASSYSSQGDQPQHF

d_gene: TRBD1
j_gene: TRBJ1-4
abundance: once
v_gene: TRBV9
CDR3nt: TGTGCCAGCAGTGCCGGGACAGGGAGCGAAAAACTGTTTTTT
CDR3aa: CASSAGTGSEKLFF

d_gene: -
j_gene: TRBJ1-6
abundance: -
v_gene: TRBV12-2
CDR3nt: TGTGCAAGTCGCCCAAACTGGACGGACAGGGGTCGCGCCCCACGTAATTCACCCCTCCACTTT
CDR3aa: CASRPNWTDRGRAPRNSPLHF

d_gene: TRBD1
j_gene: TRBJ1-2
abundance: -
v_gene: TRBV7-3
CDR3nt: TGTGCCAGCAGCGCCTCCGGGACAGCCGGACGAGTGGATGGCTACACCTTC
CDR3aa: CASSASGTAGRVDGYTF

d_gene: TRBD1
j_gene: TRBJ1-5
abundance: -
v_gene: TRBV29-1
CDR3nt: TGCAGCGTTGTCACCGGGACAGGAGGGGTTAGCAATCAGCCCCAGCATTTT
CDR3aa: CSVVTGTGGVSNQPQHF

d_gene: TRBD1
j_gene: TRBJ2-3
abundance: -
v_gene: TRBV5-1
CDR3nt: TGCGCCAGCAGCTCCCGGGACAGGGGGCAAGGAAGCACAGATACGCAGTATTTT
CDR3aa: CASSSRDRGQGSTDTQYF

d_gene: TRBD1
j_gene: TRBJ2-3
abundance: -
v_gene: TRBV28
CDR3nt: TGTGCCAGCAGTCGGGACAGGGTGACAGATACGCAGTATTTT
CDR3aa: CASSRDRVTDTQYF

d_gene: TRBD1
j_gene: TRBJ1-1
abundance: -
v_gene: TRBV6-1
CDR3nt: TGTGCCAGCAGTCTAGGACAGGGGAAAGCTTTCTTT
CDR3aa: CASSLGQGKAFF

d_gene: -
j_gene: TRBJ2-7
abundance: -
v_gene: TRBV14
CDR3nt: TGTGCCAGCAGCCACCCAGGTATTAGCTCCTACGAGCAGTACTTC
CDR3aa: CASSHPGISSYEQYF

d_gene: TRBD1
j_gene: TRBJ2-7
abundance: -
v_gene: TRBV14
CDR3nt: TGTGCCAGCGGGAAAGGACAGGGCCTATCCTACGAGCAGTACTTC
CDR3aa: CASGKGQGLSYEQYF

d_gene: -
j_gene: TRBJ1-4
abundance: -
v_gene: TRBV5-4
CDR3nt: TGTGCCAGCAGCGAGCAGGGTTTGACTAATGAAAAACTGTTTTTT
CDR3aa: CASSEQGLTNEKLFF

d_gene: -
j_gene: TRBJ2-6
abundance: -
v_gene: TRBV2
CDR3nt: TGTGCCAGCTTCGGGAAAGCCGGGGCCAACGTCCTGACTTTC
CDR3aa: CASFGKAGANVLTF

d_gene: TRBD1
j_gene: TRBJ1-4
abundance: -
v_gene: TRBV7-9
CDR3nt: TGTGCCAGCAGCTCCCTTGGACAGGGACGGGCAAAACTGTTTTTT
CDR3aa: CASSSLGQGRAKLFF

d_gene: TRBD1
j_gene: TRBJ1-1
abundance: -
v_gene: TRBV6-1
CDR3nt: TGTGCCAGCAGTGCCCTCCGGGAGGGGGCGCCTTTAGGGGCTGCAGCTTTCTTT
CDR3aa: CASSALREGAPLGAAAFF

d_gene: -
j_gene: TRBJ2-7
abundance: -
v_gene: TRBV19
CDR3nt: TGTGCCAGTAGTATAGGGTATAAGAGCTACGAGCAGTACTTC
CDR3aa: CASSIGYKSYEQYF

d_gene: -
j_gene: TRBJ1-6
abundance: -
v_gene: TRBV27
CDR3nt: TGTGCCAGCAGTCTACCTCCCCGGTATAATTCACCCCTCCACTTT
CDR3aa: CASSLPPRYNSPLHF

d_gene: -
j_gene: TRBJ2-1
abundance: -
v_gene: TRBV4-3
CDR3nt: TGCGCCAGCAGCCAGGCCGCCGGAAGGGATGGAGGAAATGAGCAGTTCTTC
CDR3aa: CASSQAAGRDGGNEQFF

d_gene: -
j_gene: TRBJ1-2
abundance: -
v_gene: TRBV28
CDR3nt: TGTGCCAGCAGTTTAGGCGACAGAACCTACTATGGCTACACCTTC
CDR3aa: CASSLGDRTYYGYTF

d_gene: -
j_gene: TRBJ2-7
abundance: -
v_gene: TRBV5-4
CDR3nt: TGTGCCAGCAGCTACGGACAGTACGAGCAGTACTTC
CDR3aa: CASSYGQYEQYF

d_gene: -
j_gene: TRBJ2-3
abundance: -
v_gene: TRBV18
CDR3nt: TGTGCCAGCTCAACCATTCCCGCCTACCCGGGTGGTATCACAGATACGCAGTATTTT
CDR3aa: CASSTIPAYPGGITDTQYF

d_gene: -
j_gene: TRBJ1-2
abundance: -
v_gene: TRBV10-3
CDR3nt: TGTGCCATCAGTGAGTTTGGCACTAACTATGGCTACACCTTC
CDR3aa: CAISEFGTNYGYTF

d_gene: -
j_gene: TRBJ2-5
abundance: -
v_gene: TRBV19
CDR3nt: TGTGCCAGTAGTGTCAGCGTCGAAGGAGAGACCCAGTACTTC
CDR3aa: CASSVSVEGETQYF

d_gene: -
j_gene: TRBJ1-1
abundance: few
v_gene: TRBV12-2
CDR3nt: TGTGCAAGTCGCTTAGGTGCGGATGACAGGGGGCGAAACACTGAAGCTTTCTTT
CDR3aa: CASRLGADDRGRNTEAFF

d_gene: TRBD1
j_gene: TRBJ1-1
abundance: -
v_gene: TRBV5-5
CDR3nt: TGTGCCAGCAGCTCAGTCCTTCAGGGGGGCAACACTGAAGCTTTCTTT
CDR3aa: CASSSVLQGGNTEAFF

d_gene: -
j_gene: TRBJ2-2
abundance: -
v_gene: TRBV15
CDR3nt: TGTGCCACCAGCAGAGATCTCACCGGGGAGCCGTTTTTT
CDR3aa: CATSRDLTGEPFF

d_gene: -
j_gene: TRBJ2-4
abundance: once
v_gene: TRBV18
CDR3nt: TGTGCCAGCTCACCCTATGACACGGGGGGCATTAAGGAAAACATTCAGTACTTC
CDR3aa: CASSPYDTGGIKENIQYF

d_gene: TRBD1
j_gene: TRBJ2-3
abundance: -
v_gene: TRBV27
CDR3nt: TGTGCCAGCAGTCAAACCCCGGACAGGGGCCCAGATACGCAGTATTTT
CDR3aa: CASSQTPDRGPDTQYF

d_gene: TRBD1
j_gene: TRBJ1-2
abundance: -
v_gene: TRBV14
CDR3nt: TGTGCCAGCAGCCAAGGCGGACAGGGAAAGACGCGAGGCTACACCTTC
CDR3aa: CASSQGGQGKTRGYTF

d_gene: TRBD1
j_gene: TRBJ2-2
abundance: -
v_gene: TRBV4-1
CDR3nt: TGCGCCAGCAGCCAAGATTATTCGCGGGACAGGGGATACACCGGGGAGCTGTTTTTT
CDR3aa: CASSQDYSRDRGYTGELFF

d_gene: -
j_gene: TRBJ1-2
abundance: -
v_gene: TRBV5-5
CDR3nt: TGTGCCAGCAGCTTGGGAGAGGTCTGGGGCAACCTCCGTTTTGGCTACACCTTC
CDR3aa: CASSLGEVWGNLRFGYTF

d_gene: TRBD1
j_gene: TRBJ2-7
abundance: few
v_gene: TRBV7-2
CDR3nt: TGTGCCAGCAGCTCTCTCGGGACAGGGAACTACGAGCAGTACTTC
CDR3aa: CASSSLGTGNYEQYF

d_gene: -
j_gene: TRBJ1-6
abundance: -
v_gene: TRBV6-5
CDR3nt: TGTGCCAGCAGTCCGGTAGAGGATTCACCCCTCCACTTT
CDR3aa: CASSPVEDSPLHF

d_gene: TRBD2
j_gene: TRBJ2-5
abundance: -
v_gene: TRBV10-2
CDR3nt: TGCGCCAGCAGTGCCCTAGCGGAGTACCAAGAGACCCAGTACTTC
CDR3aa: CASSALAEYQETQYF

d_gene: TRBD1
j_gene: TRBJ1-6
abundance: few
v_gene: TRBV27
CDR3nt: TGTGCCAGCAGACTATTGACAGGGGGCGAGGGAAATAATTCACCCCTCCACTTT
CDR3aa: CASRLLTGGEGNNSPLHF

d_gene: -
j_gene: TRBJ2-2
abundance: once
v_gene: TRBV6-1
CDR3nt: TGTGCCAGCAGTGTAAGGGGTGACACCGGGGAGCTGTTTTTT
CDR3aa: CASSVRGDTGELFF

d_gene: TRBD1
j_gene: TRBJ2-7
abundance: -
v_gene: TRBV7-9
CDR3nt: TGTGCCAGCAGCTTAAGGGCAGGGGGCCACGAGCAGTACTTC
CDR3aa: CASSLRAGGHEQYF

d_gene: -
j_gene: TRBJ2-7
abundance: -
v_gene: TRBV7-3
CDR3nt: TGTGCCAGCAGCTTAACTGGGGCCTCAGGGGAGCAGTACTTC
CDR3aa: CASSLTGASGEQYF

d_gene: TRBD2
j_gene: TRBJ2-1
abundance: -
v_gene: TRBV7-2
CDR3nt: TGTGCCAGCACCAAACTAGCGGGGTTTAATGAGCAGTTCTTC
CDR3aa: CASTKLAGFNEQFF

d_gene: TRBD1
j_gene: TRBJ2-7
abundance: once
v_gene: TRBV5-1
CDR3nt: TGCGCCAGCAGCTTAGGACAGGGGTCGACCTACGAGCAGTACTTC
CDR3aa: CASSLGQGSTYEQYF